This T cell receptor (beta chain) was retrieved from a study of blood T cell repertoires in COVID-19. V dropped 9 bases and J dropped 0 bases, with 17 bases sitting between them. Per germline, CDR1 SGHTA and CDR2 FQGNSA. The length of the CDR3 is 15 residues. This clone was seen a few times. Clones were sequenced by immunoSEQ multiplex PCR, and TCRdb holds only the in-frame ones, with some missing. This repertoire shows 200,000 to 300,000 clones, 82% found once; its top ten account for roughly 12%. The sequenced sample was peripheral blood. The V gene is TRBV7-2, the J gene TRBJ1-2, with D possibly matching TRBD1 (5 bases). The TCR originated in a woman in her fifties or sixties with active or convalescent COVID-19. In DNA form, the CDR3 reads TGTGCCAGTACCTTAAGGAGGGGTGCTAACTATGGCTACACCTTC. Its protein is CASTLRRGANYGYTF. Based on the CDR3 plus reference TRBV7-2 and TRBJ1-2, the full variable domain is GAGVSQSPSNKVTEKGKDVELRCDPISGHTALYWYRQSLGQGLEFLIYFQGNSAPDKSGLPSDRFSAERTGGSVSTLTIQRTQQEDSAVYLCASTLRRGANYGYTFGSGTRLTVV.